One and the same sample provided the 5 T cell receptor beta chains below, sequenced in a study of PD-L1 blockade in urothelial cancer. Time point reported: pretreatment peripheral blood. Repertoires were generated with immunoSEQ multiplex PCR, while TCRdb's copy carries only in-frame clones and drops some. The sample carries tens of thousands of clones, approximately 80% recorded once. Sequenced here: PBMCs, sampled around atezolizumab (anti-PD-L1) treatment. All receptors derive from a man between 65 and 80 years old with urothelial cancer.

The DNA of the CDR3 is TGTGCCAGCAGCTTACAGGAATCCTACGAGCAGTACTTC. Protein product: CASSLQESYEQYF. V gene TRBV11-2 combines with J gene TRBJ2-7; D is uncertain. Germline V gene lookup returns CDR1 SGHAT and CDR2 FQNNGV. The CDR3 consists of 13 residues. V lost 2 bases, J lost 1 base, and 6 bases lay in between. The whole variable domain, filled in from reference TRBV11-2 and TRBJ2-7, reads EAGVAQSPRYKIIEKRQSVAFWCNPISGHATLYWYQQILGQGPKLLIQFQNNGVVDDSQLPKDRFSAERLKGVDSTLKIQPAKLEDSAVYLCASSLQESYEQYFGPGTRLTVT.

The V and J genes are TRBV11-2 and TRBJ2-1; a weak D match, TRBD1 (6 bases). Trimming took off 3 bases at V and 8 bases at J, with 11 bases between the two ends. The CDR3 covers 13 residues. Germline V gene data show CDR1 as SGHAT and CDR2 as FQNNGV. The CDR3, as DNA: TGTGCCAGCAGCTTGGACAGTCTAGATGAGCAGTTCTTC. It is translated as CASSLDSLDEQFF.

This clone was counted once. The rearrangement joins TRBV15 to TRBJ2-5; perhaps TRBD2 as D (8 bases). This CDR3 has 14 residues. Germline V gives CDR1 LNHNV, CDR2 YYDKDF (reference sequence). V dropped 5 bases and J dropped 4 bases, with 14 bases sitting between them. In DNA form, the CDR3 reads TGTGCCACCAGCTTCGGGAGGGGGCGAGAGACCCAGTACTTC. It translates to CATSFGRGRETQYF.

The chain joins TRBV9 to TRBJ2-2; no clear D. The length of the CDR3 is 14 residues. The V end lost 1 base, the J end lost 6 bases, and 10 bases lay between the germline ends. Germline CDR1 and CDR2: SGDLS and YYNGEE. The CDR3 DNA reads as TGTGCCAGCAGCGTATTACTTTCCGCCGGGGAGCTGTTTTTT. Translating it yields CASSVLLSAGELFF.

This rearrangement joins TRBV7-9 to TRBJ1-1; D remains unclear. CDR1 is SEHNR, CDR2 FQNEAQ, per germline (reference sequence). V shed 8 bases and J shed 6 bases, with 19 bases lying between them. There are 14 residues in the CDR3. CDR3 coding DNA: TGTGCCAGCCAGCTTTCCCTAGGGAGCTCTGAAGCTTTCTTT. This encodes CASQLSLGSSEAFF.